This entry describes one TCR beta chain. Its antigen is not known. The CDR3 is 12 residues long. Trimming pared 10 bases from V and 6 bases from J, leaving 12 bases between. The germline CDR1 and CDR2 sequences are LNHDA and SQIVND (reference sequence). This sample was included in a study of T cell responses to AZD1222 COVID-19 vaccine. Study conclusions and caveats: With dominance at 160-218 and 743-854, vaccine-associated CD4 TCRs spanned spike. Increased Spike-specific TCR breadth and depth were observed after two AZD1222 doses.

The method was immunoSEQ multiplex PCR; TCRdb's version includes in-frame clones alone and lacks a portion of them. The sample has roughly 70,000 clones, 85% seen once. The chain is built from TRBV19 and TRBJ2-2; maybe TRBD2 (5 bases). The sample consisted of peripheral blood, taken on day 0 of AZD1222 vaccination. This sequence was found in an adult in good health. CDR3 in DNA: TGTGCCACCAGAGGGAGTCCCGGGGAGCTGTTTTTT. Its translation is CATRGSPGELFF. Full variable domain (outside the CDR3, taken from reference TRBV19 and TRBJ2-2): DGGITQSPKYLFRKEGQNVTLSCEQNLNHDAMYWYRQDPGQGLRLIYYSQIVNDFQKGDIAEGYSVSREKKESFPLTVTSAQKNPTAFYLCATRGSPGELFFGEGSRLTVL.